This T cell receptor beta chain was sequenced in a study of blood T cell repertoires in COVID-19. Looking at the study overall: COVID-19 samples, acute and convalescent, were from the United States, Italy and Spain. T cells, B-cell-depleted T cells, or PBMCs provided the cDNA or gDNA that served as material.

Per the original methods: For nucleated cells, counts were estimated from reference gene primer amplification. Clones were sequenced by immunoSEQ multiplex PCR, and TCRdb holds only the in-frame ones, with some missing. D and trimming were read from the DNA, whereas the V and J calls and clone size are those reported in that table. This table holds under 300,000 clones, about 85% found once. Sequenced material: peripheral blood. The TCR comes from a young man who had recovered from COVID-19.

CDR3 sequence reads: CASSESNVSGANVLTF. CDR3 sequence (DNA): TGCGCCAGCAGCGAGAGCAATGTATCTGGGGCCAACGTCCTGACTTTC. The chain carries TRBV5-1 and TRBJ2-6; D gene ambiguous. Trimming took 4 bases from V and 1 from J, leaving 12 bases between them. Germline values: CDR1 SGHRS, CDR2 YFSETQ. The CDR3 length is 16 residues.